One and the same sample provided the 2 T cell receptor beta chains below, sequenced in a study of blood T cells in healthy people across ages (dated by TCRdb to between 2015 and 2016). The library was generated by 5' RACE. Sequencing instrument: Illumina HiSeq 2500. A second PCR of roughly 7 to 11 cycles was performed with a sample-barcoded 5' primer and a J-beta primer mix. The public reads were reanalyzed by TCRdb: fastp trimming at Q25, MiXCR alignment, in-frame beta chains only. Records with the same CDR3 protein are collapsed into one entry carrying the most frequent genes and DNA. Recorded for this sample are approximately 1.5 million distinct CDR3 sequences; roughly 43% of them occurred a single time. Jointly, the top ten make up around 4% of the sample. Input material: blood. All receptors come from a woman aged 18 to 35 in good health.

This chain connects TRBV4-2 to TRBJ2-1; 10 bases align to TRBD2. CDR1 LGHNA and CDR2 YNFKEQ come from the germline V gene. V shed 3 bases, J shed 5 bases, and the junction held 7 bases outside the gene matches. The CDR3 is 16 residues long. The CDR3 bases are TGTGCCAGCAGCCAGTATCGGCTAGCGGGGGACAATGAGCAGTTCTTC. Translation gives CASSQYRLAGDNEQFF.

The V gene is TRBV7-9, the J gene TRBJ1-3; D not resolved. V gave up 2 bases and J gave up 0 bases, with 11 bases separating them. This CDR3 region has 16 residues. CDR1 and CDR2 (germline): SEHNR, FQNEAQ (reference sequence). The CDR3 loop reads CASSLREEISGNTIYF. CDR3 nucleotide sequence: TGTGCCAGCAGCTTAAGGGAGGAGATCTCTGGAAACACCATATATTTT. Supplemented by reference TRBV7-9 and TRBJ1-3, the full variable domain reads DTGVSQNPRHKITKRGQNVTFRCDPISEHNRLYWYRQTLGQGPEFLTYFQNEAQLEKSRLLSDRFSAERPKGSFSTLEIQRTEQGDSAMYLCASSLREEISGNTIYFGEGSWLTVV.